These 29 T cell receptor beta chains share one sample of origin, sequenced in a study of beta chain features in type 1 diabetes. Of the isolated RNA, all was reverse transcribed, and so the sequenced material was expressed TCRB transcripts. Assay: immunoSEQ multiplex PCR; the TCRdb copy retains only in-frame clones and omits some. The sample lists 970,000 or so clones; 15% to 20% were seen once. The sequenced material came from naive CD4+ T cells from blood. Receptor source: a woman between 18 and 29 years old in good health.

This chain uses TRBV2 with TRBJ1-1, with a tentative D call TRBD1 (5 bases). Per germline, CDR1 SNHLY and CDR2 FYNNEI. This CDR3 comprises 13 residues. The V gene lost 7 bases and the J gene lost 2 bases, with 11 bases spanning the gap. The chain's CDR3 is CASNDRRNTEAFF. In DNA form, the CDR3 reads TGTGCCAGCAACGACAGAAGAAACACTGAAGCTTTCTTT.

This clone was counted only a few times. The genes are TRBV4-2 and TRBJ1-3; D gene unclear. CDR1 is LGHNA and CDR2 is YNFKEQ in the germline V gene. V shed 1 base and J shed 7 bases, with 8 bases lying between them. The CDR3 is made up of 13 amino acids. In DNA, the CDR3 is TGTGCCAGCAGCCAAGCCTCGGGGAACACCATATATTTT. Its translation is CASSQASGNTIYF.

This chain connects TRBV18 to TRBJ2-3; 9 positions agree with TRBD2. Germline CDR1 KGHSH, CDR2 LQKENI. V dropped 3 bases and J dropped 2; count of bases not matched to a gene: 6. The CDR3 sequence is 16 residues long. Here the CDR3 DNA reads TGTGCCAGCTCACCCCTAGCGGGATTCATCACAGATACGCAGTATTTT. Its translation is CASSPLAGFITDTQYF.

The chain has TRBV5-1 and TRBJ2-5, with 10 bases aligning to TRBD2. Unmatched junction bases numbered 10, after V lost 4 bases and J lost 1 base. Germline loops: CDR1 SGHRS, CDR2 YFSETQ. CDR3 length equals 17 residues. In nucleotides, the CDR3 is TGCGCCAGCAGCCAACCGGGACTAGCGTCCTTCCAAGAGACCCAGTACTTC. It is translated as CASSQPGLASFQETQYF.

The J gene is TRBJ2-7, the V gene TRBV4-3; 7 bases map to TRBD2. With 0 bases clipped from V and 5 bases from J, the junction kept 10 bases outside the gene matches. Looked up from germline, CDR1 is LGHNA and CDR2 is YSLEER. The CDR3 runs 16 residues. The CDR3 sequence is CASSQDPTGRGDEQYF. The CDR3, as DNA: TGCGCCAGCAGCCAAGATCCAACTGGTCGGGGGGACGAGCAGTACTTC.

This chain connects TRBV15 to TRBJ1-4; D gene unclear. From germline, CDR1 is LNHNV and CDR2 YYDKDF (reference sequence). The V end was cut by 3 bases, the J end by 11 bases, with 10 bases between. The CDR3 loop spans 12 amino acids. The CDR3 DNA reads TGTGCCACCAGCAGGGCTCTTGGGAAACTGTTTTTT. Protein product: CATSRALGKLFF.

This clone has more than one count but fewer than ten. This chain connects TRBV25-1 to TRBJ2-5; TRBD2 agrees at 11 bases. CDR1 MGHDK and CDR2 SYGVNS come from the germline V gene. The CDR3 extends over 16 amino acids. The V and J ends lost 1 base and 4 bases, in that order; junction bases with no gene match: 5. This CDR3 reads CASSESGLAGGETQYF. The DNA for the CDR3 is TGTGCCAGCAGTGAATCAGGGCTAGCGGGAGGAGAGACCCAGTACTTC.

The gene calls are TRBV7-9 and TRBJ1-2, with D perhaps TRBD1 (6 bases). The V gene lost 0 bases and the J gene lost 7 bases, with 15 bases spanning the gap. The CDR3 spans 15 residues. The V gene's germline CDR1 is SEHNR and CDR2 FQNEAQ (reference sequence). CDR3 bases: TGTGCCAGCAGCTTAGCGCGGGGGGCGAGTCTTGGCTACACCTTC. Protein product: CASSLARGASLGYTF.

The rearrangement links TRBV9 to TRBJ1-5; possibly TRBD1 for D (5 bases). In germline, CDR1 is SGDLS, CDR2 YYNGEE. The germline V and J ends were trimmed by 0 bases and 7 bases, with 23 bases remaining between them. CDR3 length: 18 amino acids. The CDR3 DNA reads as TGTGCCAGCAGCGTAGGCGCTAATGGGCTGGGAGGGGACCAGCCCCAGCATTTT. This gives the protein CASSVGANGLGGDQPQHF. The whole variable domain, remainder taken from reference TRBV9 and TRBJ1-5, is DSGVTQTPKHLITATGQRVTLRCSPRSGDLSVYWYQQSLDQGLQFLIQYYNGEERAKGNILERFSAQQFPDLHSELNLSSLELGDSALYFCASSVGANGLGGDQPQHFGDGTRLSIL.

In this sample, this clone turned up a few times. The V call is TRBV5-5, the J call TRBJ2-3, with D possibly being TRBD2 (5 bases). The V gene's germline CDR1 is SGHKS and CDR2 YYEKEE (reference sequence). The germline V and J ends were trimmed by 2 bases and 0 bases, with 13 bases remaining between them. The CDR3 is 16 residues long. Here the CDR3 reads CASSFLAQSSTDTQYF. The CDR3 DNA reads TGTGCCAGCAGCTTCCTAGCACAATCTAGCACAGATACGCAGTATTTT. The full variable domain, its missing parts supplied by reference TRBV5-5 and TRBJ2-3, is DAGVTQSPTHLIKTRGQQVTLRCSPISGHKSVSWYQQVLGQGPQFIFQYYEKEERGRGNFPDRFSARQFPNYSSELNVNALLLGDSALYLCASSFLAQSSTDTQYFGPGTRLTVL.

The J gene is TRBJ1-5, the V gene TRBV19; D might be TRBD1 (6 bases). Between the trimmed V and J ends, which lost 5 bases and 2 bases, there was a span of 13 bases. The CDR3 sequence is 15 residues long. Germline lookup yields CDR1 LNHDA and CDR2 SQIVND (reference sequence). DNA for the CDR3: TGTGCCAGTAGTTCCAGGGGAGGGGGCAATCAGCCCCAGCATTTT. Amino acid sequence: CASSSRGGGNQPQHF.

The CDR3 nucleotides are TGTGCCAGCAGCTCCGACAGGAGGTATGGCTACACCTTC. The encoded protein is CASSSDRRYGYTF. The gene calls are TRBV5-4 and TRBJ1-2, with D possibly TRBD1 on 6 matching bases. This CDR3 comprises 13 residues. With 3 bases removed from V and 5 bases from J, the gap between germline ends came to 11 bases. Germline assignment: CDR1 SGHNT and CDR2 YYREEE (reference sequence).

This sequence joins TRBV15 and TRBJ2-1, with 10 bases lining up with TRBD2. The J segment lost 6 bases and the V segment lost 5 bases, leaving 19 bases of the junction unmatched. Germline assignment: CDR1 LNHNV and CDR2 YYDKDF (reference sequence). The CDR3 runs to 19 residues. As DNA, the CDR3 is TGTGCCACCAGCTTAAGTCCTCTAGCGGGAGTTTTAGTAGTCAATGAGCAGTTCTTC. Residues: CATSLSPLAGVLVVNEQFF.

This clone has only a few counts. The chain carries TRBV7-2 and TRBJ1-1; weak D call: TRBD1 (5 bases). Per germline, CDR1 SGHTA and CDR2 FQGNSA. The CDR3 is made up of 15 amino acids. V dropped 1 base and J dropped 6 bases, with 15 bases sitting between them. The CDR3 sequence: CASSLVRGRGAEAFF. Written as DNA, the CDR3 is TGTGCCAGCAGCTTAGTGCGGGGCCGGGGTGCTGAAGCTTTCTTT.

The V gene is TRBV7-2, the J gene TRBJ2-5; D possibly corresponds to TRBD2 (5 bases). V was cut by 0 bases and J by 5 bases, with 10 bases left in between. Germline V gives CDR1 SGHTA, CDR2 FQGNSA. The CDR3 is 14 residues long. CDR3 protein: CASSLAGVVETQYF. The CDR3 nucleotides are TGTGCCAGCAGCTTAGCGGGAGTTGTTGAGACCCAGTACTTC.

This clone has just a few counts. The genes are TRBV15 and TRBJ2-7; 7 bases match TRBD1. With 6 bases clipped from V and 0 bases from J, the junction kept 2 bases outside the gene matches. The CDR3 sequence is 13 residues long. Germline assignment: CDR1 LNHNV and CDR2 YYDKDF (reference sequence). The CDR3 DNA reads as TGTGCCACCAGGGCAGGGGGCTCCTACGAGCAGTACTTC. Translation: CATRAGGSYEQYF. Supplemented by reference TRBV15 and TRBJ2-7, the full variable domain reads DAMVIQNPRYQVTQFGKPVTLSCSQTLNHNVMYWYQQKSSQAPKLLFHYYDKDFNNEADTPDNFQSRRPNTSFCFLDIRSPGLGDTAMYLCATRAGGSYEQYFGPGTRLTVT.

The chain combines TRBV15 with TRBJ2-5; D is unclear. V shed 0 bases and J shed 3 bases, with 8 bases lying between them. CDR3 length: 14 residues. CDR1 LNHNV and CDR2 YYDKDF come from the germline V gene (reference sequence). In DNA, the CDR3 is TGTGCCACCAGCAGAGATCAGACGGAAGAGACCCAGTACTTC. Encoded protein: CATSRDQTEETQYF.

This chain links TRBV7-2 with TRBJ1-1, with a possible D match to TRBD1 (6 bases). CDR1 SGHTA and CDR2 FQGNSA come from the germline V gene. V was shortened by 1 base and J by 6 bases, with 15 bases between the two germline ends. The CDR3 has 15 amino acids. Written as DNA, the CDR3 is TGTGCCAGCAGCTTAGAAAAGGGAGGGGGATCTGAAGCTTTCTTT. It specifies CASSLEKGGGSEAFF.

The chain employs TRBV11-2 and TRBJ2-1; 10 bases align to TRBD2. Trimming at V came to 5 bases and at J to 14 bases, leaving 3 bases not matched to a gene. This CDR3 has 11 residues. Germline-derived CDR1 and CDR2 are SGHAT and FQNNGV. DNA for the CDR3: TGTGCCAGCAGCCTAGCGGGAGTGAAGTTCTTC. It encodes CASSLAGVKFF.

V and J are TRBV9 and TRBJ1-1; D unresolved. The ends were cut back, 4 bases at V and 1 base at J, with 11 bases in the middle. Germline values: CDR1 SGDLS, CDR2 YYNGEE. CDR3 size: 14 residues. CDR3 amino acids: CASSLPDGNTEAFF. DNA of the CDR3: TGTGCCAGCAGCCTTCCGGATGGGAACACTGAAGCTTTCTTT.

The J gene is TRBJ1-3, the V gene TRBV29-1, with 7 positions matching TRBD1. The V gene end was trimmed by 6 bases and the J gene end by 0 bases; junction bases not matched to a gene: 8. Germline CDR1 SQVTM, CDR2 ANQGSEA. The CDR3 is made up of 15 amino acids. CDR3: CSVRHGTASGNTIYF. The CDR3 DNA reads as TGCAGCGTCCGGCATGGGACAGCCTCTGGAAACACCATATATTTT.

The chain couples TRBV7-9 to TRBJ2-1, with no clear D. CDR3 length: 12 amino acids. Per germline, CDR1 SEHNR and CDR2 FQNEAQ (reference sequence). The V end lost 5 bases, the J end lost 9 bases, and 11 bases lay between the germline ends. CDR3 region: CASSRAAAEQFF. CDR3 DNA sequence: TGTGCCAGCAGCCGCGCAGCCGCTGAGCAGTTCTTC.

This chain connects TRBV13 to TRBJ2-1; D unresolved. From germline, CDR1 is PRHDT and CDR2 FYEKMQ (reference sequence). CDR3 length: 17 residues. V was trimmed by 1 base and J by 2 bases, leaving 15 bases between them. The CDR3 DNA is TGTGCCAGCAGCTTAGCTACTCCCCCAACTACCTACAATGAGCAGTTCTTC. This encodes CASSLATPPTTYNEQFF.

The CDR3 sequence: CASSYSLGTDTQYF. In DNA, the CDR3 is TGTGCCAGCAGCTACTCTTTGGGCACAGATACGCAGTATTTT. The rearrangement links TRBV11-1 to TRBJ2-3; D unresolved. Trimming removed 4 bases at V and 1 base at J, with 9 bases between. This CDR3 contains 14 residues. The germline V gene has CDR1 SGHAT and CDR2 FQDESV (reference sequence).

This clone was seen a handful of times. The chain couples TRBV6-5 to TRBJ1-1; the match to TRBD1 covers 10 bases. Trimming at V came to 6 bases and at J to 4 bases, leaving 8 bases not matched to a gene. The CDR3 covers 15 residues. In germline, CDR1 is MNHEY, CDR2 SVGAGI. CDR3 region: CASRVPGQGRTEAFF. The CDR3 nucleotides are TGTGCCAGCAGAGTACCGGGACAGGGGCGCACTGAAGCTTTCTTT.

The V call is TRBV2, the J call TRBJ2-7, with D hard to call. Deletions cut 6 bases from V and 2 bases from J, with 14 bases between. The germline CDR1 and CDR2 sequences are SNHLY and FYNNEI. The CDR3 sequence is 14 residues long. The CDR3 DNA follows: TGTGCCAGCAGAATTGACGGTCCAACCTACGAGCAGTACTTC. Protein: CASRIDGPTYEQYF.

The DNA for the CDR3 is TGCGCCAGCAGCCAAGATCTTTCCAGGGGATTAGGCGGCTACACCTTC. This codes for CASSQDLSRGLGGYTF. The V and J genes are TRBV4-3 and TRBJ1-2, with D maybe TRBD1 (6 bases). The germline gives CDR1 LGHNA, CDR2 YSLEER. V was pared by 0 bases and J by 8 bases, with 19 bases between. This CDR3 spans 16 amino acids.

This clone was found many times. V and J are TRBV21-1 and TRBJ2-7; the table calls TRBD2, which could not be checked here. TRBV21-1 is designated a pseudogene. The CDR3 totals 17 residues. DNA for the CDR3: TGTGCCAGCAGCATCACCCTGGGTCCCAGGAGGGGCTACGAGCAGTACTTC. This codes for CASSITLGPRRGYEQYF.

This clone was detected a few times. V usage is TRBV25-1 and J usage is TRBJ1-2; the D gene is possibly TRBD1 (5 bases). CDR1 is MGHDK and CDR2 is SYGVNS in the germline V gene. The CDR3 runs to 12 residues. Trimming stripped 2 bases from V and 4 bases from J, with 5 bases between. The CDR3 nucleotides read TGTGCCAGCAGTGAAGACAGCTATGGCTACACCTTC. Protein sequence: CASSEDSYGYTF.